Listed below are T cell receptor beta chains from one sample, sequenced in a study of T cell repertoires in cytomegalovirus infection. TCRdb reprocessed the reads via MiXCR and lists one record per CDR3 protein. Found here are approximately 500,000 distinct CDR3 sequences, 16% of them singletons; the top ten hold 20% to 30%. Sequenced: CD8+ T cells from PBMCs. These receptors were collected from a human donor in good health (CMV status not recorded). Some clones in this sample may be carry-over from other donors' samples. CDR3s include the opening cysteine and the closing phenylalanine or tryptophan. A D gene is named only where the DNA matches it firmly. Clone size is given for some rows only: seen once, a few or many times, or a class if the clone is expanded.

V gene: TRBV27
clone size: few
D gene: -
J gene: TRBJ2-7
CDR3 protein: CASSSRSSGYEQYF
CDR3 DNA: TGTGCCAGCAGCTCAAGGAGTAGCGGCTACGAGCAGTACTTC

V gene: TRBV28
clone size: -
D gene: -
J gene: TRBJ2-6
CDR3 protein: CASSFEGAGANVLTF
CDR3 DNA: TGTGCCAGCAGTTTTGAAGGGGCCGGGGCCAACGTCCTGACTTTC

V gene: TRBV20-1
clone size: many
D gene: TRBD2
J gene: TRBJ2-1
CDR3 protein: CSAKLAASYNEQFF
CDR3 DNA: TGCAGTGCTAAACTAGCGGCCTCCTACAATGAGCAGTTCTTC

V gene: TRBV27
clone size: many
D gene: -
J gene: TRBJ1-2
CDR3 protein: CASSEGGSGYTF
CDR3 DNA: TGTGCCAGCAGTGAAGGCGGGTCTGGCTACACCTTC

V gene: TRBV20-1
clone size: -
D gene: TRBD2
J gene: TRBJ2-3
CDR3 protein: CSARDTTEGGRAIRMRDTQYF
CDR3 DNA: TGCAGTGCTAGAGATACGACGGAGGGCGGGAGGGCCATAAGAATGAGAGATACGCAGTATTTT

V gene: TRBV19
clone size: -
D gene: -
J gene: TRBJ2-7
CDR3 protein: CASSIGRSAEQYF
CDR3 DNA: TGTGCCAGTAGTATAGGGCGGTCCGCCGAGCAGTACTTC

V gene: TRBV6-5
clone size: -
D gene: TRBD1
J gene: TRBJ2-1
CDR3 protein: CASSYSFYGTGPNNEQFF
CDR3 DNA: TGTGCCAGCAGTTACTCTTTCTACGGGACAGGGCCTAACAATGAGCAGTTCTTC

V gene: TRBV4-1
clone size: many
D gene: -
J gene: TRBJ1-5
CDR3 protein: CASSQELQGGGPQHF
CDR3 DNA: TGCGCCAGCAGCCAAGAGCTCCAGGGAGGCGGGCCCCAGCATTTT

V gene: TRBV7-8
clone size: many
D gene: -
J gene: TRBJ2-7
CDR3 protein: CASSQGRDYEQYF
CDR3 DNA: TGTGCCAGCAGCCAGGGACGGGACTACGAGCAGTACTTC

V gene: TRBV15
clone size: many
D gene: -
J gene: TRBJ1-1
CDR3 protein: CATSRDRAKISEAFF
CDR3 DNA: TGTGCCACCAGCAGAGATCGGGCGAAGATATCTGAAGCTTTCTTT

V gene: TRBV14
clone size: -
D gene: TRBD2
J gene: TRBJ2-7
CDR3 protein: CASSRGSSGGSDEQYF
CDR3 DNA: TGTGCCAGCAGCCGCGGTTCGAGCGGGGGGTCCGACGAGCAGTACTTC

V gene: TRBV20-1
clone size: many
D gene: TRBD1
J gene: TRBJ1-5
CDR3 protein: CSARPLTGENQPQHF
CDR3 DNA: TGCAGTGCTAGACCCTTGACAGGGGAAAATCAGCCCCAGCATTTT

V gene: TRBV5-5
clone size: -
D gene: -
J gene: TRBJ1-5
CDR3 protein: CASSLDQGQSFGQPQHF
CDR3 DNA: TGTGCCAGCAGCTTGGACCAGGGCCAGAGCTTCGGTCAGCCCCAGCATTTT

V gene: TRBV20-1
clone size: many
D gene: -
J gene: TRBJ2-5
CDR3 protein: CSTLERTLQETQYF
CDR3 DNA: TGCAGTACCCTCGAGAGGACACTCCAAGAGACCCAGTACTTC

V gene: TRBV27
clone size: -
D gene: -
J gene: TRBJ1-2
CDR3 protein: CASSRGAARGYTF
CDR3 DNA: TGTGCCAGCAGTAGGGGAGCGGCGCGTGGCTACACCTTC

V gene: TRBV27
clone size: many
D gene: -
J gene: TRBJ2-1
CDR3 protein: CASSPRGRGTLYNEQFF
CDR3 DNA: TGTGCCAGCAGTCCCCGTGGACGGGGGACACTTTACAATGAGCAGTTCTTC

V gene: TRBV7-3
clone size: many
D gene: -
J gene: TRBJ2-5
CDR3 protein: CASSLTGSETQYF
CDR3 DNA: TGTGCCAGCAGCTTAACGGGGTCCGAGACCCAGTACTTC

V gene: TRBV11-3
clone size: many
D gene: -
J gene: TRBJ2-5
CDR3 protein: CASSHTTGYQETQYF
CDR3 DNA: TGTGCCAGCAGCCACACGACGGGGTACCAAGAGACCCAGTACTTC

V gene: TRBV9
clone size: few
D gene: TRBD1
J gene: TRBJ1-2
CDR3 protein: CASSLGTGTGGSGYTF
CDR3 DNA: TGTGCCAGCAGCCTCGGAACCGGGACAGGGGGCAGTGGCTACACCTTC

V gene: TRBV7-9
clone size: few
D gene: -
J gene: TRBJ1-4
CDR3 protein: CASSLGQQGEKLFF
CDR3 DNA: TGTGCCAGCAGCTTAGGCCAGCAAGGAGAAAAACTGTTTTTT

V gene: TRBV27
clone size: many
D gene: TRBD1
J gene: TRBJ2-5
CDR3 protein: CASSPIQGTGETQYF
CDR3 DNA: TGTGCCAGCAGTCCGATACAGGGGACGGGGGAGACCCAGTACTTC

V gene: TRBV19
clone size: many
D gene: -
J gene: TRBJ2-5
CDR3 protein: CASSTRDIFRWEETQYF
CDR3 DNA: TGTGCCAGTAGCACCCGGGACATCTTTAGGTGGGAAGAGACCCAGTACTTC

V gene: TRBV6-2/TRBV6-3
clone size: many
D gene: -
J gene: TRBJ2-3
CDR3 protein: CASSYRRDPDTQYF
CDR3 DNA: TGTGCCAGCAGTTACCGGAGGGACCCAGATACGCAGTATTTT

V gene: TRBV3-1
clone size: few
D gene: -
J gene: TRBJ2-7
CDR3 protein: CASSPHGNTAYEQYF
CDR3 DNA: TGTGCCAGCAGCCCGCACGGGAATACCGCCTACGAGCAGTACTTC

V gene: TRBV2
clone size: many
D gene: TRBD1
J gene: TRBJ2-5
CDR3 protein: CASRGQAEETQYF
CDR3 DNA: TGTGCCAGCCGGGGACAGGCGGAAGAGACCCAGTACTTC

V gene: TRBV7-3
clone size: -
D gene: -
J gene: TRBJ2-3
CDR3 protein: CASSLSFGLTDTQYF
CDR3 DNA: TGTGCCAGCAGCTTATCGTTTGGGCTCACAGATACGCAGTATTTT

V gene: TRBV5-8
clone size: -
D gene: TRBD2
J gene: TRBJ2-1
CDR3 protein: CASSWSGGYNEQFF
CDR3 DNA: TGTGCCAGCAGCTGGAGCGGGGGGTACAATGAGCAGTTCTTC

V gene: TRBV27
clone size: -
D gene: -
J gene: TRBJ1-1
CDR3 protein: CASRTRRNTEAFF
CDR3 DNA: TGTGCCAGCAGGACAAGGAGGAACACTGAAGCTTTCTTT

V gene: TRBV20-1
clone size: -
D gene: -
J gene: TRBJ2-1
CDR3 protein: CSADFSGSRNEQFF
CDR3 DNA: TGCAGTGCGGACTTTAGCGGAAGCAGGAATGAGCAGTTCTTC

V gene: TRBV25-1
clone size: many
D gene: -
J gene: TRBJ1-5
CDR3 protein: CASMSSASNQPQHF
CDR3 DNA: TGTGCCAGCATGAGTAGCGCTAGCAATCAGCCCCAGCATTTT

V gene: TRBV12-3/TRBV12-4
clone size: many
D gene: -
J gene: TRBJ1-5
CDR3 protein: CASSPSGGFDQPQHF
CDR3 DNA: TGTGCCAGCAGTCCCAGCGGGGGTTTTGATCAGCCCCAGCATTTT

V gene: TRBV7-8
clone size: many
D gene: TRBD2
J gene: TRBJ2-1
CDR3 protein: CASSMGLAGATNYNEQFF
CDR3 DNA: TGTGCCAGCAGCATGGGACTAGCGGGGGCCACTAACTACAATGAGCAGTTCTTC

V gene: TRBV6-5
clone size: few
D gene: -
J gene: TRBJ1-3
CDR3 protein: CASRHSSYSGNTIYF
CDR3 DNA: TGTGCCAGCAGACACAGTTCTTACTCTGGAAACACCATATATTTT

V gene: TRBV15
clone size: -
D gene: TRBD1
J gene: TRBJ2-1
CDR3 protein: CATSPGDSTYNEQFF
CDR3 DNA: TGTGCCACCAGCCCTGGGGACAGTACATACAATGAGCAGTTCTTC